The sequence of this T cell receptor (beta chain) was determined in a study of blood T cell repertoires in COVID-19. Turning to the study itself: The cDNA or gDNA used as material had been derived from T cells, B-cell-depleted T cells, or PBMCs.

Sequencing was performed with immunoSEQ multiplex PCR; in TCRdb, only in-frame clones are kept and a portion is missing. The sample has fewer than 350,000 clones, under 90% seen once. V was cut by 4 bases and J by 4 bases, with 10 bases left in between. This CDR3 spans 13 amino acids. Self-reported history from a screening survey and questionnaire set each donor's cohort. This receptor was identified in a woman between 40 and 55 years old who had recovered from COVID-19. The chain links TRBV12-3 or TRBV12-4 to TRBJ2-5; D may be TRBD1 (5 bases). The source material was PBMCs or T cells enriched from blood (not recorded which). The CDR3 is CASSYRGGETQYF. The CDR3 DNA reads as TGTGCCAGCAGTTATAGGGGCGGAGAGACCCAGTACTTC.